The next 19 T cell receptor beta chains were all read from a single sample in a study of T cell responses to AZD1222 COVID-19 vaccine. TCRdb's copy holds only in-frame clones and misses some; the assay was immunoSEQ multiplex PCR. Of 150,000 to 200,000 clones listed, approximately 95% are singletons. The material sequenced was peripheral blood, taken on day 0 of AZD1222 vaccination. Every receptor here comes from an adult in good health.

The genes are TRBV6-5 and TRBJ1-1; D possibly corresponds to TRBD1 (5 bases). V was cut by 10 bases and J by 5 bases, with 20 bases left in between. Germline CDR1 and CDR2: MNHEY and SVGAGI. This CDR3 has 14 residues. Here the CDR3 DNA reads TGTGCCATCCAGTTAGACGGTAGGGGTACTGAAGCTTTCTTT. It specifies CAIQLDGRGTEAFF.

The CDR3 protein is CASSFVDSANEKLFF. The DNA for the CDR3 is TGTGCCAGCAGTTTCGTGGACAGCGCGAATGAAAAACTGTTTTTT. The chain recombines TRBV27 with TRBJ1-4, with D perhaps matching TRBD1 (6 bases). The CDR3 totals 15 residues. Germline loops: CDR1 MNHEY, CDR2 SMNVEV (reference sequence). Trimming left V 3 bases short and J 5 bases short, with 13 bases between.

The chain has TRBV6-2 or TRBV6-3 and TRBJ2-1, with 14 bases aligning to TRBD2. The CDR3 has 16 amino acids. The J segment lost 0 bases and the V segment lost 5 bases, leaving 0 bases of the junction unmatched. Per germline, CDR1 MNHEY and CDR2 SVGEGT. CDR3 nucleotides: TGTGCCAGCAGTGGACTAGCGGGAGGCTCCTACAATGAGCAGTTCTTC. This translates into CASSGLAGGSYNEQFF.

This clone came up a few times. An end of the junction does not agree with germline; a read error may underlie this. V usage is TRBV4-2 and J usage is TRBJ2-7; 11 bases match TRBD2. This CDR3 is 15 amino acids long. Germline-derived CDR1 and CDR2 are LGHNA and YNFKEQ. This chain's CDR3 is CASSQDGDSGRAHLF. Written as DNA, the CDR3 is TGTGCCAGCAGCCAAGATGGGGATAGCGGGAGGGCCCACCTCTTC.

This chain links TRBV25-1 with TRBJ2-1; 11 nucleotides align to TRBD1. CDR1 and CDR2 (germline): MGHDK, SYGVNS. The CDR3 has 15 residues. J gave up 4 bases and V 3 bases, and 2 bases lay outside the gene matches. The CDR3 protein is CASSEGQGGYNEQFF. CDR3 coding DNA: TGTGCCAGCAGTGAGGGACAGGGGGGGTACAATGAGCAGTTCTTC.

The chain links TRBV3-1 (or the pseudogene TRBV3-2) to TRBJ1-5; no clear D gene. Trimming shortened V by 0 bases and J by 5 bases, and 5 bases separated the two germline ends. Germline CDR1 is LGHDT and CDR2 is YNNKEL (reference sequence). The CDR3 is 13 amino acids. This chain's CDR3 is CASSQDLDQPQHF. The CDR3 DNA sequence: TGTGCCAGCAGCCAAGATTTAGATCAGCCCCAGCATTTT.

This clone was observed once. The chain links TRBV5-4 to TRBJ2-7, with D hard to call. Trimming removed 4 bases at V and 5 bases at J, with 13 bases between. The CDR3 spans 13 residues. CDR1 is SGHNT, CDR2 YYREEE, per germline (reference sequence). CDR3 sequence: CASSHPGRHEQYF. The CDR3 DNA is TGTGCCAGCAGCCATCCGGGTCGGCACGAGCAGTACTTC.

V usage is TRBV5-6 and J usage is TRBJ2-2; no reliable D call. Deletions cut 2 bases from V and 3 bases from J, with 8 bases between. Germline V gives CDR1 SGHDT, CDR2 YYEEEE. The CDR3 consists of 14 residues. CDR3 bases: TGTGCCAGCAGCTTCGGCAGCTACACCGGGGAGCTGTTTTTT. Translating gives CASSFGSYTGELFF.

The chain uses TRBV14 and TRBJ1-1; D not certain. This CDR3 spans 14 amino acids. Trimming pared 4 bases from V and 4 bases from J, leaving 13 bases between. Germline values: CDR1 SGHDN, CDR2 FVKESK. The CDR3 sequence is CASSLNYGVTEAFF. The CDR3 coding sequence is TGTGCCAGCAGCCTAAATTATGGGGTCACTGAAGCTTTCTTT.

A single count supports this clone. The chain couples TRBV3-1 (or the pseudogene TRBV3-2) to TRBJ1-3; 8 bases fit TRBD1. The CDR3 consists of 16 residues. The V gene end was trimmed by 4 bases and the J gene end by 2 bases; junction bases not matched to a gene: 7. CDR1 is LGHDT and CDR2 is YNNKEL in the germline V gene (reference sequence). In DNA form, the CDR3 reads TGTGCCAGCAGCCCGATTGGGACAGGTACTGGAAACACCATATATTTT. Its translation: CASSPIGTGTGNTIYF.

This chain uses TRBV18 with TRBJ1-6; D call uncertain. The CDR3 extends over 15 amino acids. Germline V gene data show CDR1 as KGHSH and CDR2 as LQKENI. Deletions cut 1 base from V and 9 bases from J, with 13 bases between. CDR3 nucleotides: TGTGCCAGCTCACCACGGGGAGCCTTGAGTTCACCCCTCCACTTT. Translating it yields CASSPRGALSSPLHF.

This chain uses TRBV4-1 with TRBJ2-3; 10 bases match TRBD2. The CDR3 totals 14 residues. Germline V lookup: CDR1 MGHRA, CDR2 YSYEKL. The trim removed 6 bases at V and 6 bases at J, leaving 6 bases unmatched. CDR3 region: CASSTSGTLDTQYF. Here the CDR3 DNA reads TGCGCCAGCAGTACTAGCGGGACCCTGGATACGCAGTATTTT.

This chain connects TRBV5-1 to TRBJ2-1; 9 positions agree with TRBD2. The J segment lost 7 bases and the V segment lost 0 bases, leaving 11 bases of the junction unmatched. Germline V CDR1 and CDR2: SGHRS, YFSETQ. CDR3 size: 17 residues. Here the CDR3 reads CASSLGNRGGAGNEQFF. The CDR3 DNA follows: TGCGCCAGCAGCTTGGGGAATCGCGGGGGGGCCGGGAATGAGCAGTTCTTC.

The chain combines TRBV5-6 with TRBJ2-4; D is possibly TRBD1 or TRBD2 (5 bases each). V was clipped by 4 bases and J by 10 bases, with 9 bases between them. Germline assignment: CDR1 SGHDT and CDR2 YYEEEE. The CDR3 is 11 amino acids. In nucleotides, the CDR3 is TGTGCCAGCAGCCAGGGACGAATTCAGTACTTC. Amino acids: CASSQGRIQYF.

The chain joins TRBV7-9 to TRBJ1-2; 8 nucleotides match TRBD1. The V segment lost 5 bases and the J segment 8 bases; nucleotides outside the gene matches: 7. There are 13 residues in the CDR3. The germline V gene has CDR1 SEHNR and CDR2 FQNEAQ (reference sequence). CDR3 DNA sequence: TGTGCCAGCAGCATTGGACAGGGAGACGGCTACACCTTC. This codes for CASSIGQGDGYTF. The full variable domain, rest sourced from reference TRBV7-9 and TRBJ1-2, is DTGVSQNPRHKITKRGQNVTFRCDPISEHNRLYWYRQTLGQGPEFLTYFQNEAQLEKSRLLSDRFSAERPKGSFSTLEIQRTEQGDSAMYLCASSIGQGDGYTFGSGTRLTVV.

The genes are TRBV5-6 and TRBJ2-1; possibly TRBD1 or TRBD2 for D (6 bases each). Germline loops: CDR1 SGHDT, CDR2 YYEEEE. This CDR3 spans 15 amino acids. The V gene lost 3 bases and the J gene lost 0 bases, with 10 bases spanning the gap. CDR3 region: CASSWGASSYNEQFF. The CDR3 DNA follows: TGTGCCAGCAGCTGGGGGGCGAGCTCCTACAATGAGCAGTTCTTC.

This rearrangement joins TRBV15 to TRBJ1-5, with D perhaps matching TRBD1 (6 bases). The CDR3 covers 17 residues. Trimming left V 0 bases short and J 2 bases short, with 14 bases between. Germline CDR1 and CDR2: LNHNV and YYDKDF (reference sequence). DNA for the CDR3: TGTGCCACCAGCAGAGATCTAGGGGGGCGACGCAATCAGCCCCAGCATTTT. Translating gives CATSRDLGGRRNQPQHF.

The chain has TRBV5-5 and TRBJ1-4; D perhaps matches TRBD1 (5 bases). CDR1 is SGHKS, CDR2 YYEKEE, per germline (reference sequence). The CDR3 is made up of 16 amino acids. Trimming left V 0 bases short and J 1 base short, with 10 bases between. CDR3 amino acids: CASSLVPGGTNEKLFF. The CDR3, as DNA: TGTGCCAGCAGCTTGGTTCCTGGGGGAACTAATGAAAAACTGTTTTTT.

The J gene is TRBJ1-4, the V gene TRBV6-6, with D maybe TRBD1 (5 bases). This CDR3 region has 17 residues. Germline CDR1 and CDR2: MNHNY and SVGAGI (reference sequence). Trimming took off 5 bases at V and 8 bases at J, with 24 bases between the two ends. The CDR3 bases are TGTGCCAGCAGTCCCAATGGGGCGGTATCCATGGAGGAAAAACTGTTTTTT. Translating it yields CASSPNGAVSMEEKLFF.